Presented here are 21 T cell receptor beta chains from one specimen sequenced in a study of T cell responses to AZD1222 COVID-19 vaccine. Repertoires were generated with immunoSEQ multiplex PCR, while TCRdb's copy carries only in-frame clones and drops some. The sample contains approximately 110,000 clones, more than 90% of which appear only once. The sequences come from peripheral blood, collected on day 0 of AZD1222 vaccination. Source of these receptors: an adult in good health.

The V call is TRBV4-3, the J call TRBJ1-2; no definite D call. This CDR3 has 15 amino acids. The germline V and J ends were trimmed by 5 bases and 4 bases, with 17 bases remaining between them. Germline V gives CDR1 LGHNA, CDR2 YSLEER. The CDR3 here is CASSKKDEGFYGYTF. The CDR3 DNA reads TGCGCCAGCAGCAAAAAAGACGAGGGATTCTATGGCTACACCTTC.

The rearrangement joins TRBV29-1 to TRBJ2-7, with D possibly matching TRBD1 (5 bases). CDR3 length: 13 residues. V was pared by 2 bases and J by 1 base, with 9 bases between. Germline CDR1 SQVTM, CDR2 ANQGSEA. In DNA, the CDR3 is TGCAGCGTTGAATGGGGCCTGTCCTACGAGCAGTACTTC. Its protein product is CSVEWGLSYEQYF.

J is TRBJ1-5 and V is TRBV3-1 (or the pseudogene TRBV3-2), with D maybe TRBD1 (5 bases). The CDR3 contains 14 residues. V was clipped by 3 bases and J by 4 bases, with 10 bases between them. CDR1 and CDR2 from the germline V gene are LGHDT and YNNKEL (reference sequence). The CDR3 reads CASSQRDGNQPQHF. The CDR3 DNA is TGTGCCAGCAGCCAGCGGGACGGGAATCAGCCCCAGCATTTT.

The chain recombines TRBV6-1 with TRBJ1-2, with 7 bases lining up with TRBD1. Germline loops: CDR1 MNHNS, CDR2 SASEGT. The CDR3 loop spans 16 amino acids. Unmatched junction bases numbered 10, after V lost 3 bases and J lost 3 bases. CDR3 in DNA: TGTGCCAGCAGTGATCAGGGGGTGCTCCCCTACTATGGCTACACCTTC. This gives the protein CASSDQGVLPYYGYTF.

This chain joins TRBV19 and TRBJ2-7; 8 bases are shared with TRBD2. Germline V lookup: CDR1 LNHDA, CDR2 SQIVND (reference sequence). This CDR3 is 12 amino acids long. Losses at the gene ends were 4 bases for V and 7 bases for J; bases not matched to a gene: 3. CDR3 nucleotide sequence: TGTGCCAGTAGTACGTCGGGAGGGGAGCAGTACTTC. Its translation: CASSTSGGEQYF.

V and J are TRBV20-1 and TRBJ1-2; unclear D gene. Deletions cut 4 bases from V and 2 bases from J, with 5 bases between. This CDR3 spans 11 amino acids. Germline loops: CDR1 DFQATT, CDR2 SNEGSKA (reference sequence). CDR3 region: CSANSNYGYTF. Written as DNA, the CDR3 is TGCAGTGCTAATTCCAACTATGGCTACACCTTC.

The chain combines TRBV7-2 with TRBJ2-1; D is unresolved. With 3 bases removed from V and 9 bases from J, the gap between germline ends came to 15 bases. The CDR3 has 14 amino acids. Germline V CDR1 and CDR2: SGHTA, FQGNSA. CDR3 in DNA: TGTGCCAGCAGCTTCAATCCTACAGCCACTGAGCAGTTCTTC. Its translation is CASSFNPTATEQFF.

The rearrangement joins TRBV18 to TRBJ2-7; TRBD2 matches at 10 bases. The CDR3 extends over 17 amino acids. The J segment lost 3 bases and the V segment lost 2 bases, leaving 10 bases of the junction unmatched. Per germline, CDR1 KGHSH and CDR2 LQKENI. The DNA for the CDR3 is TGTGCCAGCTCACCAAACCGGCCCCGGACTAGCGGCTACGAGCAGTACTTC. Translated, it gives CASSPNRPRTSGYEQYF.

The chain combines TRBV6-5 with TRBJ2-7, with 8 positions matching TRBD1. V was clipped by 7 bases and J by 5 bases; unmatched bases: 10. CDR3 size: 14 residues. Germline lookup yields CDR1 MNHEY and CDR2 SVGAGI. CDR3 sequence: CASTFRQGSDEQYF. In DNA, the CDR3 is TGTGCCAGCACCTTTAGACAGGGGAGCGACGAGCAGTACTTC.

This chain uses TRBV27 with TRBJ2-5; D is ambiguous. Germline CDR1 reads MNHEY; CDR2 reads SMNVEV (reference sequence). CDR3 size: 15 residues. With 6 bases removed from V and 5 bases from J, the gap between germline ends came to 19 bases. The CDR3 spells CASSLSGVGWETQYF. DNA of the CDR3: TGTGCCAGCAGCCTCTCTGGGGTAGGGTGGGAGACCCAGTACTTC.

On this clone: At one end, the junction sequence differs from germline, possibly due to a read error. The rearrangement uses TRBV6-2 or TRBV6-3 and TRBJ2-3, with 7 bases matching TRBD1. The CDR3 runs 14 residues. Germline CDR1 and CDR2: MNHEY and SVGEGT. DNA of the CDR3: TGTGCCAGCAGCCGACAGGGCCAGTCACCAAAAGGTCTTTTT. Its translation: CASSRQGQSPKGLF.

J is TRBJ2-1 and V is TRBV2; a weak D match, TRBD1 (5 bases). This CDR3 comprises 12 residues. In germline, CDR1 is SNHLY, CDR2 FYNNEI. V lost 3 bases and J 5 bases, leaving 5 bases between the germline ends. This chain's CDR3 is CASSEDNNEQFF. As DNA, the CDR3 is TGTGCCAGCAGTGAGGACAACAATGAGCAGTTCTTC.

CDR3 sequence: CASSSRAQANTEAFF. CDR3 bases: TGTGCCAGTAGTTCACGGGCCCAGGCGAACACTGAAGCTTTCTTT. The rearrangement uses TRBV19 and TRBJ1-1; D is uncertain. Germline CDR1 reads LNHDA; CDR2 reads SQIVND (reference sequence). CDR3 length: 15 residues. Trimming stripped 5 bases from V and 1 base from J, with 14 bases between.

The CDR3 DNA is TGTGCCAGCAGCTTAATACCTGGGGAGCAGTACTTC. The encoded protein is CASSLIPGEQYF. This chain uses TRBV7-3 with TRBJ2-7; D gene ambiguous. Looked up from germline, CDR1 is SGHTA and CDR2 is FQGTGA. Trimming left V 1 base short and J 7 bases short, with 8 bases between. CDR3 length: 12 amino acids.

The chain joins TRBV7-9 to TRBJ2-1; TRBD2 aligns across 7 bases. CDR1 is SEHNR and CDR2 is FQNEAQ in the germline V gene (reference sequence). V gave up 1 base and J gave up 6 bases; unmatched junction bases: 9. The CDR3 contains 16 residues. The CDR3 nucleotides read TGTGCCAGCAGCTTAGTAGTTGCGGGACTAAGCAATGAGCAGTTCTTC. Encoded protein: CASSLVVAGLSNEQFF.

The chain employs TRBV19 and TRBJ1-4; 10 bases are a match to TRBD1. The CDR3 spans 15 residues. The ends lost 5 bases at V and 5 bases at J; junction bases unmatched: 5. Germline values: CDR1 LNHDA, CDR2 SQIVND (reference sequence). This chain's CDR3 is CASSPRTGGNEKLFF. The CDR3 region has the DNA TGTGCCAGTAGTCCCCGGACAGGGGGAAATGAAAAACTGTTTTTT.

The gene calls are TRBV7-3 and TRBJ2-3; TRBD2 is a possible D gene (5 bases). This CDR3 has 17 amino acids. Trimming removed 0 bases from V and 0 bases from J, with 13 bases in between. Germline assignment: CDR1 SGHTA and CDR2 FQGTGA. The CDR3 DNA sequence: TGTGCCAGCAGCTTAACGGGCTTAGCGATGAGCACAGATACGCAGTATTTT. This codes for CASSLTGLAMSTDTQYF.

The chain is built from TRBV21-1 and TRBJ1-2. TRBV21-1 is noted as a pseudogene. CDR3 length equals 16 residues. The CDR3 region is CASSKGRDTQTYGYTF. CDR3 sequence (DNA): TGTGCCAGCAGCAAAGGGCGGGACACTCAAACATATGGCTACACCTTC.

The chain joins TRBV29-1 to TRBJ1-5; TRBD1 matches 8 bases. The CDR3 consists of 14 residues. J gave up 2 bases and V 5 bases, and 5 bases lay outside the gene matches. The germline V gene encodes CDR1 SQVTM and CDR2 ANQGSEA. The DNA for the CDR3 is TGCAGCGTTCGAGGACAGGGAGGCAATCAGCCCCAGCATTTT. Its protein is CSVRGQGGNQPQHF.

The genes are TRBV10-3 and TRBJ1-1, with no clear D. CDR3 length: 13 residues. CDR1 is ENHRY, CDR2 SYGVKD, per germline. V was clipped by 3 bases and J by 1 base, with 6 bases between them. The CDR3 protein is CAISDWENTEAFF. The CDR3 nucleotides are TGTGCCATCAGTGATTGGGAGAACACTGAAGCTTTCTTT.

The rearrangement joins TRBV2 to TRBJ1-5, with D tentatively TRBD1 (6 bases). The length of the CDR3 is 16 residues. CDR1 and CDR2 from the germline V gene are SNHLY and FYNNEI. Trimming took 3 bases from V and 8 from J, leaving 20 bases between them. As DNA, the CDR3 is TGTGCCAGCAGTGATGATAGGGGGGTTTTAGGCGAGCCCCAGCATTTT. It translates to CASSDDRGVLGEPQHF.